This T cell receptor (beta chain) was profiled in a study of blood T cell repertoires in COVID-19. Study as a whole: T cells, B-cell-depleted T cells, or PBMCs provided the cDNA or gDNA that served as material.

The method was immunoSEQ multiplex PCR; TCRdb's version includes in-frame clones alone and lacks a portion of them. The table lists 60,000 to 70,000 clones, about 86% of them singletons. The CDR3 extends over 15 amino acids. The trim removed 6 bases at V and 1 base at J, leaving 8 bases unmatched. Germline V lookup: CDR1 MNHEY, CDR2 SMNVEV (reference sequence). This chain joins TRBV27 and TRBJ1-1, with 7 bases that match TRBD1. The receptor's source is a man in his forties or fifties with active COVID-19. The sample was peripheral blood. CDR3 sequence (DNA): TGTGCCAGCAGACCTCAGCAGGGGGGGAACACTGAAGCTTTCTTT. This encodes CASRPQQGGNTEAFF.